This T cell receptor (beta chain) was retrieved from a study of Ad26.COV2.S vaccination and SARS-CoV-2 variants. Study-wide context: In the COV1001 trial, the donor was in the Ad26.COV2.S arm. Ad26.COV2.S given intramuscularly, once or twice 56 days apart. Study conclusions and caveats: For non-spike TCRs, breadth in vaccine recipients resembled that in placebo recipients. Total responses of T cells may have been underestimated by the analyses of TCR breadth and depth.

Profiling relied on immunoSEQ multiplex PCR, and the TCRdb table lists in-frame clones only, not all of them. The profile covers about 400,000 clones, with approximately 83% appearing a single time and approximately 7% taken by the ten largest. As concerns this clone: Its antigen is still unknown.

Trimming cost V 1 base and J 6 bases, with 5 bases left between them. The germline V gene has CDR1 SGHRS and CDR2 YFSETQ. The CDR3 sequence is 12 residues long. Stated treatment: approximately 18 received Ad26.COV2.S at low or high dose, single or two shots; roughly five received placebo; per-sample allocation not given. Collection of samples fell on day 63 after the first vaccine or placebo injection. This TCR derives from a person aged 18-60 years who received the Ad26.COV2.S COVID-19 vaccine or a placebo. Sequenced here: peripheral blood, sampled in a trial of Ad26.COV2.S vaccine versus placebo. This chain uses TRBV5-1 with TRBJ2-1; no clear D. The CDR3 region has the DNA TGCGCCAGCAGCTTGACCCTCAATGAGCAGTTCTTC. Its translation is CASSLTLNEQFF.